The rows below give T cell receptor beta chains drawn from one sample of a study of blood T cell repertoires in COVID-19. Sequencing used immunoSEQ multiplex PCR; TCRdb keeps in-frame clones, though not all of them. The sample contains 100,000 to 150,000 clones, 85% of which appear only once. Sequenced: peripheral blood. Every receptor here comes from an elderly man with active or convalescent COVID-19. Both conserved end residues are part of each CDR3. A D gene is named only where the DNA matches it firmly. Not every row has a clone size; where given, it reads once, few, many or a size class.

CDR3 DNA: TGTGCCAGCTCAGCAGCAGGGTCCCAAGAGACCCAGTACTTC
CDR3 protein: CASSAAGSQETQYF
J gene: TRBJ2-5
V gene: TRBV18
D gene: NA
clone size: NA

CDR3 DNA: TGTGCCAGCTCACCGACAGGGTCCACCAGAAGAGATACGCAGTATTTT
CDR3 protein: CASSPTGSTRRDTQYF
J gene: TRBJ2-3
V gene: TRBV18
D gene: TRBD1
clone size: NA

CDR3 DNA: TGTGCCAGCAGCCGGGGGACTAGCGGGACCGGGGAGCTGTTTTTT
CDR3 protein: CASSRGTSGTGELFF
J gene: TRBJ2-2
V gene: TRBV7-8
D gene: TRBD2
clone size: NA

CDR3 DNA: TGTGCCAGCAGCCCAAGACAGGGTTCTGGCTACGAGCAGTACTTC
CDR3 protein: CASSPRQGSGYEQYF
J gene: TRBJ2-7
V gene: TRBV7-2
D gene: TRBD1
clone size: NA

CDR3 DNA: TGTGCCAGCAGCTTAGGACTAGGAGCGGGAGAGCAGTACTTC
CDR3 protein: CASSLGLGAGEQYF
J gene: TRBJ2-7
V gene: TRBV7-2
D gene: TRBD2
clone size: NA

CDR3 DNA: TGTGCCATCAGAGCAACCTCCGGACAGGGGATGGGTGGCTACACCTTC
CDR3 protein: CAIRATSGQGMGGYTF
J gene: TRBJ1-2
V gene: TRBV10-3
D gene: TRBD1
clone size: NA

CDR3 DNA: TGTGCCAGCAGCGGGACTAGCGGGACCGGGGAGCTGTTTTTT
CDR3 protein: CASSGTSGTGELFF
J gene: TRBJ2-2
V gene: TRBV9
D gene: TRBD2
clone size: NA

CDR3 DNA: TGTGCCAGCAGCTTAGACGGGGAGGTAAACACCGGGGAGCTGTTTTTT
CDR3 protein: CASSLDGEVNTGELFF
J gene: TRBJ2-2
V gene: TRBV11-3
D gene: NA
clone size: NA

CDR3 DNA: TGCGCCAGCAGCTTGTTAGGGACTCTTTCCTACAATGAGCAGTTCTTC
CDR3 protein: CASSLLGTLSYNEQFF
J gene: TRBJ2-1
V gene: TRBV5-1
D gene: NA
clone size: NA

CDR3 DNA: TGCAGTGCTAGAGATAAGGCGGAGCAGTACTTC
CDR3 protein: CSARDKAEQYF
J gene: TRBJ2-5
V gene: TRBV20-1
D gene: NA
clone size: NA

CDR3 DNA: TGCGCCAGCAGCCAAGATTTGACACAAAACTACGAGCAGTACTTC
CDR3 protein: CASSQDLTQNYEQYF
J gene: TRBJ2-7
V gene: TRBV4-3
D gene: NA
clone size: NA

CDR3 DNA: TGCGCCAGCAGCTTGAGTCGGCGGGGGGCAGATACGCAGTATTTT
CDR3 protein: CASSLSRRGADTQYF
J gene: TRBJ2-3
V gene: TRBV5-1
D gene: TRBD2
clone size: NA

CDR3 DNA: TGTGCCATCAGCCCCGGACTAGCGGCTGGGGCCAACGTCCTGACTTTC
CDR3 protein: CAISPGLAAGANVLTF
J gene: TRBJ2-6
V gene: TRBV10-3
D gene: TRBD2
clone size: NA

CDR3 DNA: TGTGCCAGCAGGCGGGGGGGTGGAGAGACCCAGTACTTC
CDR3 protein: CASRRGGGETQYF
J gene: TRBJ2-5
V gene: TRBV7-9
D gene: TRBD2
clone size: NA

CDR3 DNA: TGCGCCAGCAGCCCGGAGGGGACAGGCGTGGAAAAACTGTTTTTT
CDR3 protein: CASSPEGTGVEKLFF
J gene: TRBJ1-4
V gene: TRBV4-3
D gene: TRBD1
clone size: NA

CDR3 DNA: TGTGCCAGCAGAGATGTAGCCCCCGGGGCCCAGTACTTC
CDR3 protein: CASRDVAPGAQYF
J gene: TRBJ2-5
V gene: TRBV27
D gene: NA
clone size: NA

CDR3 DNA: TGTGCCAGCAGCCTGCGGGGGGGCGGAAATGAGCAGTTCTTC
CDR3 protein: CASSLRGGGNEQFF
J gene: TRBJ2-1
V gene: TRBV7-2
D gene: TRBD2
clone size: NA

CDR3 DNA: TGTGCCAGCAGTTTAATTCGGGACAGGGAGTTCTTC
CDR3 protein: CASSLIRDREFF
J gene: TRBJ2-1
V gene: TRBV6-2/TRBV6-3
D gene: TRBD1
clone size: NA

CDR3 DNA: TGTGCCAGCTCCGAGACTATAGAGGACAGTGAATACTCTGGAAACACCATATATTTT
CDR3 protein: CASSETIEDSEYSGNTIYF
J gene: TRBJ1-3
V gene: TRBV18
D gene: NA
clone size: NA

CDR3 DNA: TGCGCCAGCAGCGCGGGGACAGGCGGCGCGAACACTGAAGCTTTCTTT
CDR3 protein: CASSAGTGGANTEAFF
J gene: TRBJ1-1
V gene: TRBV5-1
D gene: TRBD1
clone size: NA

CDR3 DNA: TGTGCCATCAGTGATGAGGTCAATCAGCCCCAGCATTTT
CDR3 protein: CAISDEVNQPQHF
J gene: TRBJ1-5
V gene: TRBV10-3
D gene: NA
clone size: NA

CDR3 DNA: TGTGCCAGTAGTTTGGGACAGGGCGTCTACGAGCAGTACTTC
CDR3 protein: CASSLGQGVYEQYF
J gene: TRBJ2-7
V gene: TRBV19
D gene: TRBD1
clone size: few

CDR3 DNA: TGTGCCAGGAACACAATGAATGCAACTAATGAAAAACTGTTTTTT
CDR3 protein: CARNTMNATNEKLFF
J gene: TRBJ1-4
V gene: TRBV19
D gene: NA
clone size: NA

CDR3 DNA: TGCGCCAGCAGCTATGGACAGGGGGAAAGATACGAGCAGTACTTC
CDR3 protein: CASSYGQGERYEQYF
J gene: TRBJ2-7
V gene: TRBV5-1
D gene: TRBD1
clone size: NA

CDR3 DNA: TGTGCCAGCAGCTTAGAGTTAGGCAGGGCGTACGAGCAGTACTTC
CDR3 protein: CASSLELGRAYEQYF
J gene: TRBJ2-7
V gene: TRBV7-2
D gene: NA
clone size: NA

CDR3 DNA: TGTGCCTGGAGCGCCCGAACATCTGAAGCTTTCTTT
CDR3 protein: CAWSARTSEAFF
J gene: TRBJ1-1
V gene: TRBV30
D gene: NA
clone size: NA

CDR3 DNA: TGTGCCAGCAGTTTTAGGGGGTACGCCGGGGAGCTGTTTTTT
CDR3 protein: CASSFRGYAGELFF
J gene: TRBJ2-2
V gene: TRBV28
D gene: NA
clone size: NA

CDR3 DNA: TGTGCCAGCAGCTTAGCGTCCCCAGCCGGGGAGCTGTTTTTT
CDR3 protein: CASSLASPAGELFF
J gene: TRBJ2-2
V gene: TRBV7-9
D gene: NA
clone size: once

CDR3 DNA: TGCAGTGCTAGTCGGTCGCTTTCGAACACTGAAGCTTTCTTT
CDR3 protein: CSASRSLSNTEAFF
J gene: TRBJ1-1
V gene: TRBV20-1
D gene: NA
clone size: NA

CDR3 DNA: TGTGCCAGCAGCTTATCGGGGAGCCCACAAGAGACCCAGTACTTC
CDR3 protein: CASSLSGSPQETQYF
J gene: TRBJ2-5
V gene: TRBV11-2
D gene: NA
clone size: NA

CDR3 DNA: TGTGCCAGCAAACCCCCCAGGGGGGCCTATGGCTACACCTTC
CDR3 protein: CASKPPRGAYGYTF
J gene: TRBJ1-2
V gene: TRBV6-5
D gene: TRBD1
clone size: NA

CDR3 DNA: TGCGCCAGCAGCCAAGGGTGGGGGGAAAGTCAGCCCCAGCATTTT
CDR3 protein: CASSQGWGESQPQHF
J gene: TRBJ1-5
V gene: TRBV4-1
D gene: NA
clone size: NA